These 18 T cell receptor beta chains were sequenced from one sample in a study of a mutant IDH1 vaccine in newly diagnosed glioma (dated by TCRdb to the early 2020s). What the time point label conveys for this sample: week 35, safety follow-up. Each vaccine dose was 300 ug of a 20-mer mutant IDH1 peptide in Montanide, given subcutaneously with topical imiquimod. The antigens these receptors bind are not known. Library preparation employed the immunoSEQ multiplex PCR assay. In its TCRdb copy, this immuneACCESS table keeps in-frame sequences only and misses some clones. Where compared with another copy, unresolved V genes explain less than half of these, and the others have no known cause. The sample table contains around 60,000 clones; only one count was recorded for about four fifths of them. The top ten clones comprise less than 7% of the sample. Here the sequenced sample was PBMCs, taken from a glioma patient whose treatment included an IDH1 peptide vaccine. Every receptor here comes from a man between 35 and 55 years old with glioma.

This clone was counted once. This chain connects TRBV9 to TRBJ2-3; D remains unclear. Germline lookup yields CDR1 SGDLS and CDR2 YYNGEE. The germline V and J ends were trimmed by 3 bases and 3 bases, with 8 bases remaining between them. This CDR3 has 13 residues. DNA for the CDR3: TGTGCCAGCAGCGCGCATGGGACAGATACGCAGTATTTT. Its translation: CASSAHGTDTQYF. Drawing the rest from reference TRBV9 and TRBJ2-3, the complete variable domain is DSGVTQTPKHLITATGQRVTLRCSPRSGDLSVYWYQQSLDQGLQFLIQYYNGEERAKGNILERFSAQQFPDLHSELNLSSLELGDSALYFCASSAHGTDTQYFGPGTRLTVL.

This chain links TRBV10-3 with TRBJ2-7; TRBD2 matches at 10 bases. The CDR3 runs to 21 residues. CDR1 and CDR2 from the germline V gene are ENHRY and SYGVKD. Trimming took 2 bases from V and 0 from J; bases not matched to a gene: 19. Written as DNA, the CDR3 is TGTGCCATCAGTGAGGGGGGGGTCCCGATGGGAACTAGCGGGGCCTCCTACGAGCAGTACTTC. Its protein product is CAISEGGVPMGTSGASYEQYF.

The chain recombines TRBV11-2 with TRBJ2-5; D may be TRBD1 or TRBD2 (6 bases each). The germline gives CDR1 SGHAT, CDR2 FQNNGV. V was cut by 5 bases and J by 4 bases, with 14 bases left in between. The CDR3 sequence is 14 residues long. CDR3 bases: TGTGCCAGCAGCGTTGGGGGGCGCCCAGAGACCCAGTACTTC. This encodes CASSVGGRPETQYF. Full variable domain (rest looked up from reference TRBV11-2 and TRBJ2-5): EAGVAQSPRYKIIEKRQSVAFWCNPISGHATLYWYQQILGQGPKLLIQFQNNGVVDDSQLPKDRFSAERLKGVDSTLKIQPAKLEDSAVYLCASSVGGRPETQYFGPGTRLLVL.

Concerning this clone itself: One end of the junction fails to match germline, which may point to a read error. The rearrangement uses TRBV4-3 and TRBJ2-3; TRBD2 matches at 7 bases. CDR1 LGHNA and CDR2 YSLEER come from the germline V gene. This CDR3 contains 13 residues. The CDR3 loop reads CASSQDSGLGLAF. Here the CDR3 DNA reads TGCGCCAGCAGCCAAGATTCCGGACTAGGTCTGGCTTTT.

V and J are TRBV10-3 and TRBJ1-3, with a possible D match to TRBD1 (6 bases). The CDR3 is 16 amino acids. Germline-derived CDR1 and CDR2 are ENHRY and SYGVKD. V lost 3 bases to trimming and J lost 0 bases, with 12 bases between them. This CDR3 is CAISETGYNSGNTIYF. The CDR3 DNA follows: TGTGCCATCAGTGAAACAGGGTACAACTCTGGAAACACCATATATTTT.

The rearrangement joins TRBV4-2 to TRBJ2-5; TRBD2 agrees at 7 bases. CDR1 is LGHNA and CDR2 is YNFKEQ in the germline V gene. There are 16 residues in the CDR3. V gave up 4 bases and J gave up 7 bases; unmatched junction bases: 15. This chain's CDR3 is CASSPLGLAVGGTQYF. The DNA for the CDR3 is TGTGCCAGCAGCCCCCTAGGGCTAGCGGTGGGAGGGACCCAGTACTTC.

This chain uses TRBV11-2 with TRBJ2-5; 12 bases agree with TRBD2. This CDR3 has 18 residues. V lost 7 bases, J lost 4 bases, and 16 bases stayed unmatched. The germline V gene encodes CDR1 SGHAT and CDR2 FQNNGV. CDR3 amino acids: CASIPSPSGGAGRETQYF. CDR3 DNA: TGTGCCAGCATCCCGTCTCCTAGCGGGGGGGCCGGTCGAGAGACCCAGTACTTC.

The V and J genes are TRBV14 and TRBJ2-3; 12 nucleotides align to TRBD2. Germline assignment: CDR1 SGHDN and CDR2 FVKESK. This CDR3 has 18 amino acids. V lost 4 bases, J lost 0 bases, and 8 bases stayed unmatched. The CDR3 bases are TGTGCCAGCAGCCCAGGACTAGCGGGGCCCTATAGCACAGATACGCAGTATTTT. It encodes CASSPGLAGPYSTDTQYF.

The rearrangement links TRBV7-2 to TRBJ1-6; D is ambiguous. Per the germline V gene, CDR1 is SGHTA and CDR2 is FQGNSA. This CDR3 is 13 amino acids long. Trimming removed 0 bases at V and 7 bases at J, with 4 bases between. The CDR3 DNA sequence: TGTGCCAGCAGCTTAGCGAGAAATTCACCCCTCCACTTT. It encodes CASSLARNSPLHF.

The V and J genes are TRBV4-2 and TRBJ1-1; the match to TRBD1 covers 8 bases. Per germline, CDR1 LGHNA and CDR2 YNFKEQ. The ends lost 3 bases at V and 4 bases at J; junction bases unmatched: 1. The CDR3 runs 13 residues. The CDR3 sequence: CASSHGQGTEAFF. In DNA, the CDR3 is TGTGCCAGCAGCCATGGACAGGGCACTGAAGCTTTCTTT.

The gene calls are TRBV4-1 and TRBJ2-5; perhaps D is TRBD1 or TRBD2 (5 bases each). V gave up 0 bases and J gave up 11 bases, with 19 bases separating them. The CDR3 covers 15 residues. The germline gives CDR1 MGHRA, CDR2 YSYEKL. CDR3 in DNA: TGCGCCAGCAGCCAAGACATTAGTGAGGGGTCCCCGCAGTACTTC. Translating it yields CASSQDISEGSPQYF.

This chain connects TRBV6-5 to TRBJ2-1, with a weak D call TRBD1 (7 bases). V shed 4 bases and J shed 3 bases, with 10 bases lying between them. The CDR3 covers 14 residues. Germline CDR1 reads MNHEY; CDR2 reads SVGAGI. The CDR3 DNA reads as TGTGCCAGCAGTTGGGGGGACAGCTACAATGAGCAGTTCTTC. Its protein is CASSWGDSYNEQFF.

The chain couples TRBV29-1 to TRBJ1-2; the match to TRBD1 covers 7 bases. The CDR3 length is 12 residues. After removal of 4 bases from V and 5 bases from J, the junction contained 4 bases not matched to a gene. Germline assignment: CDR1 SQVTM and CDR2 ANQGSEA. CDR3 loop: CSVGQGGYGYTF. The DNA for the CDR3 is TGCAGCGTTGGACAGGGAGGGTATGGCTACACCTTC.

The chain recombines TRBV5-1 with TRBJ2-7; the D gene is possibly TRBD1 (6 bases). Trimming removed 2 bases at V and 4 bases at J, with 10 bases between. CDR1 and CDR2 (germline): SGHRS, YFSETQ. The CDR3 runs to 13 residues. CDR3 nucleotides: TGCGCCAGCAGCTTCCAGGGGAGATACGAGCAGTACTTC. Translating it yields CASSFQGRYEQYF. Looking up the rest from reference TRBV5-1 and TRBJ2-7 gives the full variable domain: KAGVTQTPRYLIKTRGQQVTLSCSPISGHRSVSWYQQTPGQGLQFLFEYFSETQRNKGNFPGRFSGRQFSNSRSEMNVSTLELGDSALYLCASSFQGRYEQYFGPGTRLTVT.

The CDR3 is CASSPPSSSYNEQFF. The DNA of the CDR3 is TGCGCCAGCAGCCCTCCCTCCAGCTCCTACAATGAGCAGTTCTTC. The V and J genes are TRBV5-1 and TRBJ2-1; no clear D. Germline CDR1 SGHRS, CDR2 YFSETQ. Trimming cost V 4 bases and J 0 bases, with 11 bases left between them. The CDR3 loop spans 15 amino acids. The variable domain in full, with the rest retrieved from reference TRBV5-1 and TRBJ2-1, is KAGVTQTPRYLIKTRGQQVTLSCSPISGHRSVSWYQQTPGQGLQFLFEYFSETQRNKGNFPGRFSGRQFSNSRSEMNVSTLELGDSALYLCASSPPSSSYNEQFFGPGTRLTVL.

V usage is TRBV4-2 and J usage is TRBJ2-7; D may be TRBD1 (5 bases). Germline values: CDR1 LGHNA, CDR2 YNFKEQ. V lost 4 bases to trimming and J lost 1 base, with 14 bases between them. The CDR3 runs to 15 residues. The DNA for the CDR3 is TGTGCCAGCAGCCTGACCACGACAGTTTCCTACGAGCAGTACTTC. The encoded protein is CASSLTTTVSYEQYF.

The V gene is TRBV29-1, the J gene TRBJ2-1; 11 bases are a match to TRBD1. Germline V gene lookup returns CDR1 SQVTM and CDR2 ANQGSEA. Unmatched junction bases numbered 5, after V lost 6 bases and J lost 10 bases. The CDR3 runs to 12 residues. CDR3 nucleotide sequence: TGCAGCGTGGGACAGGGGGTACGGGAGCAGTTCTTC. This codes for CSVGQGVREQFF.

This clone was counted once. The chain links TRBV10-3 to TRBJ2-7, with 9 bases fitting TRBD1. The length of the CDR3 is 13 residues. Germline loops: CDR1 ENHRY, CDR2 SYGVKD. After removal of 10 bases from V and 3 bases from J, the junction contained 7 bases not matched to a gene. The chain's CDR3 is CATKDRGNYEQYF. CDR3 in DNA: TGTGCCACCAAAGACAGGGGGAACTACGAGCAGTACTTC.